The present T cell receptor (beta chain) was sequenced within a study of cytomegalovirus exposure and HLA in healthy donors. Study-level results: The study designated around 150 TCR beta chains cytomegalovirus-associated. Most TCR sequences were seen very rarely across donors, but some public TCRs occurred in many.

With 1 base clipped from V and 4 bases from J, the junction kept 4 bases outside the gene matches. Germline CDR1 reads SGHTA; CDR2 reads FQGTGA. The CDR3 sequence is 16 residues long. Assay: immunoSEQ multiplex PCR; the TCRdb copy retains only in-frame clones and omits some. In the table there are about 340,000 clones, just over 85% of which are singletons. The validation cohort, a group of 90 to 150 subjects, included the donors and was separate from the approximately 700-subject first cohort. As for this clone: Its specificity is unknown.

The receptor's source is a woman aged 18-29 years in good health and CMV-seronegative. The chain couples TRBV7-3 to TRBJ2-2; 9 nucleotides agree with TRBD2. The material sequenced was PBMCs. The CDR3 spells CASSLIGGRGTGELFF. CDR3 bases: TGTGCCAGCAGCTTAATTGGCGGGAGGGGCACCGGGGAGCTGTTTTTT.